One sample yielded the 9 T cell receptor beta chains listed below, sequenced in a study of control samples from healthy donors and cancer patients. Method: immunoSEQ multiplex PCR; TCRdb's copy keeps in-frame clones and lacks some. The sample holds 100,000 to 150,000 clones, 88% seen once. Sequencing was done on a sample of blood. These receptors were obtained from a man aged 50 to 59 in good health.

The chain carries TRBV9 and TRBJ2-1; no clear D. V gave up 3 bases and J gave up 3 bases, with 7 bases separating them. The CDR3 totals 13 residues. CDR1 is SGDLS and CDR2 is YYNGEE in the germline V gene. CDR3 in amino acids: CASSAQIYNEQFF. The CDR3 DNA is TGTGCCAGCAGCGCTCAAATCTACAATGAGCAGTTCTTC.

This chain uses TRBV10-1 with TRBJ2-7; 12 bases agree with TRBD1. Trimming cost V 0 bases and J 5 bases; bases outside gene matches: 2. CDR1 WNHNN and CDR2 SYGVQD come from the germline V gene (reference sequence). The CDR3 runs 15 residues. DNA for the CDR3: TGCGCCAGCAGTGAGTCTGGGACAGGGGGCCACGAGCAGTACTTC. Translated: CASSESGTGGHEQYF.

With respect to this clone: Other DNA sequences in the sample encode the same CDR3. The V and J genes are TRBV3-1 (or the pseudogene TRBV3-2) and TRBJ2-5; TRBD2 matches 9 bases. CDR3 length: 16 residues. CDR1 LGHDT and CDR2 YNNKEL come from the germline V gene (reference sequence). The V gene end was trimmed by 3 bases and the J gene end by 2 bases; junction bases not matched to a gene: 7. DNA of the CDR3: TGTGCCAGCAGCCAGGGCTTGGCGGGGGGGCAAGAGACCCAGTACTTC. It codes for CASSQGLAGGQETQYF.

The chain uses TRBV24-1 and TRBJ2-3; 9 positions match TRBD1. The CDR3 contains 17 residues. Germline CDR1 reads KGHDR; CDR2 reads SFDVKD. V gave up 4 bases and J gave up 3 bases; unmatched junction bases: 10. CDR3 bases: TGTGCCACCAGTGACTACCCGGGACAGGGAACGACAGATACGCAGTATTTT. This gives the protein CATSDYPGQGTTDTQYF.

This CDR3 reads CASSPGGRSWVAYEQYF. The CDR3 bases are TGCGCCAGCAGCCCGGGGGGCCGGTCCTGGGTAGCCTACGAGCAGTACTTC. The rearrangement uses TRBV5-1 and TRBJ2-7, with D perhaps matching TRBD2 (7 bases). This CDR3 comprises 17 residues. V lost 4 bases and J 2 bases, leaving 22 bases between the germline ends. Looked up from germline, CDR1 is SGHRS and CDR2 is YFSETQ.

This sequence joins TRBV24-1 and TRBJ2-3, with TRBD2 matching over 9 bases. Germline CDR1 reads KGHDR; CDR2 reads SFDVKD. This CDR3 contains 16 residues. Trimming cost V 6 bases and J 6 bases; bases outside gene matches: 12. Here the CDR3 DNA reads TGTGCCACCAGTTCCGATCCTAGCGGGGTTACTGATACGCAGTATTTT. The encoded protein is CATSSDPSGVTDTQYF.

The chain recombines TRBV9 with TRBJ2-5; D unresolved. V was trimmed by 6 bases and J by 5 bases, leaving 14 bases between them. Germline V lookup: CDR1 SGDLS, CDR2 YYNGEE. The CDR3 has 13 amino acids. The CDR3 protein is CASNPISLETQYF. For the CDR3, the DNA is TGTGCCAGCAACCCCATATCCTTGGAGACCCAGTACTTC.

The chain recombines TRBV3-1 (or the pseudogene TRBV3-2) with TRBJ1-1; maybe TRBD1 (5 bases). CDR3 length equals 15 residues. Trimming removed 2 bases at V and 3 bases at J, with 13 bases between. CDR1 and CDR2 (germline): LGHDT, YNNKEL (reference sequence). Here the CDR3 reads CASSQPRDGDTEAFF. The DNA for the CDR3 is TGTGCCAGCAGCCAACCTCGGGACGGAGACACTGAAGCTTTCTTT.

V gene TRBV5-6 combines with J gene TRBJ2-5, with D tentatively TRBD2 (6 bases). This CDR3 has 14 residues. Trimming removed 2 bases from V and 1 base from J, with 9 bases in between. The germline gives CDR1 SGHDT, CDR2 YYEEEE. CDR3 coding DNA: TGTGCCAGCAGCTTATGGCGGGGCCAAGAGACCCAGTACTTC. Protein sequence: CASSLWRGQETQYF.